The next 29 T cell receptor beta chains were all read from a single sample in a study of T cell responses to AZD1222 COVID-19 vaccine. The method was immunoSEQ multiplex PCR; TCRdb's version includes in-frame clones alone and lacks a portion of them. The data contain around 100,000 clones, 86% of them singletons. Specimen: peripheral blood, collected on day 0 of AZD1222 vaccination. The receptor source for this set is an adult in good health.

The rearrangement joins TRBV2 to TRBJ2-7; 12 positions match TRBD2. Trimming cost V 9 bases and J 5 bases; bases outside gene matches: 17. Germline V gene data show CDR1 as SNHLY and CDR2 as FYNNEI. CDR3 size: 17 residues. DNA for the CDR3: TGTGCCAGTGGGGGACTAGCGGGCGGGACCCGGGAAAACGAGCAGTACTTC. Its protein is CASGGLAGGTRENEQYF.

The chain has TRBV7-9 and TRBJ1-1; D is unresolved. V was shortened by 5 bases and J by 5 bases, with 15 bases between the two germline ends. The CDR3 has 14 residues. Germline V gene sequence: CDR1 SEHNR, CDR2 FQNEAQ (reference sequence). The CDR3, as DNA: TGTGCCAGCAGCACCCAAGGCGTCTATACTGAAGCTTTCTTT. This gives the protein CASSTQGVYTEAFF.

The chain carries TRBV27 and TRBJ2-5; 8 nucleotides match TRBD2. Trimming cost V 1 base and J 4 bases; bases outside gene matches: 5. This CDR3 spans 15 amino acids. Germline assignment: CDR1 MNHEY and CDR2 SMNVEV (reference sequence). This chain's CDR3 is CASSLYRGGRETQYF. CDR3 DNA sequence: TGTGCCAGCAGTTTATATCGGGGGGGCAGAGAGACCCAGTACTTC.

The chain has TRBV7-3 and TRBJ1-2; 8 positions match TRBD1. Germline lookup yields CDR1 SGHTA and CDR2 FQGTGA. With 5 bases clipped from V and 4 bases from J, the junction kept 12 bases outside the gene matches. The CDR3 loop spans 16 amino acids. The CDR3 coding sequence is TGTGCCAGCAGCCCCTACCCCGGGACAGGAGTCTATGGCTACACCTTC. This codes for CASSPYPGTGVYGYTF.

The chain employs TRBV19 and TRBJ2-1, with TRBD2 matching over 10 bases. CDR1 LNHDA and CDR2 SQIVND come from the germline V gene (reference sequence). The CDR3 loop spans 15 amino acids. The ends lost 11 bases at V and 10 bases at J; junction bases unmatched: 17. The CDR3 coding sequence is TGTGCCTCCCGAACGGGGCTAGCGGGAGCTGGAGAGCAGTTCTTC. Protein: CASRTGLAGAGEQFF.

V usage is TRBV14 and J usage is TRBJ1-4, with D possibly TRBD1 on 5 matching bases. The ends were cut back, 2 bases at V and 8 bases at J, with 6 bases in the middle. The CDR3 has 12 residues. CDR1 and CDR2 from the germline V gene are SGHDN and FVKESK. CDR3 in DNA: TGTGCCAGCAGCCAACGGGGGGAAAAACTGTTTTTT. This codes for CASSQRGEKLFF. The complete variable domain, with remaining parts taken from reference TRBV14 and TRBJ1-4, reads EAGVTQFPSHSVIEKGQTVTLRCDPISGHDNLYWYRRVMGKEIKFLLHFVKESKQDESGMPNNRFLAERTGGTYSTLKVQPAELEDSGVYFCASSQRGEKLFFGSGTQLSVL.

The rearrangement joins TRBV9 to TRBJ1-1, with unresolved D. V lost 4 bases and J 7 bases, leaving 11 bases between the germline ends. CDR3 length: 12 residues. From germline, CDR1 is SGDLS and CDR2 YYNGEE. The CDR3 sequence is CASSPHRGEAFF. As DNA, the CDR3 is TGTGCCAGCAGCCCCCACCGGGGTGAAGCTTTCTTT. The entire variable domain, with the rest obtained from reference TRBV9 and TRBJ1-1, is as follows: DSGVTQTPKHLITATGQRVTLRCSPRSGDLSVYWYQQSLDQGLQFLIQYYNGEERAKGNILERFSAQQFPDLHSELNLSSLELGDSALYFCASSPHRGEAFFGQGTRLTVV.

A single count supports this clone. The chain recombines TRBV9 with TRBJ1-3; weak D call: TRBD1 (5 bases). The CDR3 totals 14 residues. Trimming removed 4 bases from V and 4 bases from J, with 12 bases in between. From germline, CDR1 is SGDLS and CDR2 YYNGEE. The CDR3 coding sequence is TGTGCCAGCAGCCCCGGGGGGGACGGAAACACCATATATTTT. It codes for CASSPGGDGNTIYF.

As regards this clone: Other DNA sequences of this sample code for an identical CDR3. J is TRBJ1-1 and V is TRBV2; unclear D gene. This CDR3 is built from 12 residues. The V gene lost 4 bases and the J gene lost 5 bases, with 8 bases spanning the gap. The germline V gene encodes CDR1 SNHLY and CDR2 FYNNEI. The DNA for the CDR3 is TGTGCCAGCAGTGTAGCGGGAACTGAAGCTTTCTTT. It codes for CASSVAGTEAFF.

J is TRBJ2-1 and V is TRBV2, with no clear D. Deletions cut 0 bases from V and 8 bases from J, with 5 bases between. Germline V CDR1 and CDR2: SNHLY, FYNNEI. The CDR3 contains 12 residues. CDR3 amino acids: CASSEAIYEQFF. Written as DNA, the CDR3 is TGTGCCAGCAGTGAAGCGATTTATGAGCAGTTCTTC.

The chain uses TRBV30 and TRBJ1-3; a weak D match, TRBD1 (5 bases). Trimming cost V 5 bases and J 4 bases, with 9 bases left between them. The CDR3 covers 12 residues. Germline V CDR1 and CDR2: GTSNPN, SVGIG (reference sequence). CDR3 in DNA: TGTGCCTGGGGGGGGTACGGAAACACCATATATTTT. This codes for CAWGGYGNTIYF. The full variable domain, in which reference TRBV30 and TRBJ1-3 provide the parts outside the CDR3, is SQTIHQWPATLVQPVGSPLSLECTVEGTSNPNLYWYRQAAGRGLQLLFYSVGIGQISSEVPQNLSASRPQDRQFILSSKKLLLSDSGFYLCAWGGYGNTIYFGEGSWLTVV.

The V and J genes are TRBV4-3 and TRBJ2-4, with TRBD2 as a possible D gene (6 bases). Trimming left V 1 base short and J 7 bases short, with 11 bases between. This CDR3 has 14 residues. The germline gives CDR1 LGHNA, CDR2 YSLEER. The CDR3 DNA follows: TGCGCCAGCAGCCAAGGACTAGAGGGTAACATTCAGTACTTC. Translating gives CASSQGLEGNIQYF.

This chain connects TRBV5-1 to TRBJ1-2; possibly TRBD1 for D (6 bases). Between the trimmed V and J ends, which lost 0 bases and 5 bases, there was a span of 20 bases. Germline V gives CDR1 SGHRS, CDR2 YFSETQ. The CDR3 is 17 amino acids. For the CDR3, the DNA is TGCGCCAGCAGCTTGGAGGGCAGCTCTCAAGGGGGATATGGCTACACCTTC. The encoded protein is CASSLEGSSQGGYGYTF.

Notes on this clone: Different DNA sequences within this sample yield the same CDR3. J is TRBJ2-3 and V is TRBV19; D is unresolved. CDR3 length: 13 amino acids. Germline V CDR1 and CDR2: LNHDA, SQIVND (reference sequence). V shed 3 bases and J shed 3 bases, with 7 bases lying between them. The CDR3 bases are TGTGCCAGTAGTATGTCTGGGACAGATACGCAGTATTTT. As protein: CASSMSGTDTQYF.

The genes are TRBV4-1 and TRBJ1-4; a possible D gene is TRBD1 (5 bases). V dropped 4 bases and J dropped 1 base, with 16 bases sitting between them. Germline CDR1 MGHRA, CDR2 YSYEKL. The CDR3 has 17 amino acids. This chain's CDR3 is CASSLRADSQTNEKLFF. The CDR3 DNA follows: TGCGCCAGCAGCCTAAGAGCCGACAGCCAAACTAATGAAAAACTGTTTTTT.

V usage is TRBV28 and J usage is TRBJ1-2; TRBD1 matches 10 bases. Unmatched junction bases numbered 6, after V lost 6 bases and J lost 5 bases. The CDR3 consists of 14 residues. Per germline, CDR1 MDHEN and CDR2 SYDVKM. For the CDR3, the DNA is TGTGCCAGCAGGAGGACAGGGGGGGATTATGGCTACACCTTC. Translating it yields CASRRTGGDYGYTF.

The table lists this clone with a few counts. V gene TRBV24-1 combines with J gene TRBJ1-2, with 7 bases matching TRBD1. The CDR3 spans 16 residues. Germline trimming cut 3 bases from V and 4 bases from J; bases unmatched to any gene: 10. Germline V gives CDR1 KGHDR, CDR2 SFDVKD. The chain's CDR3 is CATSDDPGQKIYGYTF. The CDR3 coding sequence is TGTGCCACCAGTGATGACCCGGGACAGAAAATCTATGGCTACACCTTC.

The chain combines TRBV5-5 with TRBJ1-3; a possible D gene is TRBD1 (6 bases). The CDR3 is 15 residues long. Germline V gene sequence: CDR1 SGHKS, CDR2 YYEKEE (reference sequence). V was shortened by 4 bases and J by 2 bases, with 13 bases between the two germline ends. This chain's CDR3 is CASSEGQYTGNTIYF. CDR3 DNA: TGTGCCAGCAGCGAAGGACAGTATACTGGAAACACCATATATTTT.

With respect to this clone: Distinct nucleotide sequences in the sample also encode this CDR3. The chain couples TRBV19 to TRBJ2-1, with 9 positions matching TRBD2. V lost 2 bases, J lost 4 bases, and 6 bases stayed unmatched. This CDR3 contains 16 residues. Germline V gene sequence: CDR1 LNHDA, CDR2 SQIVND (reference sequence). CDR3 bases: TGTGCCAGTAGTATATCCGGACTAGCGAAATACAATGAGCAGTTCTTC. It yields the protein CASSISGLAKYNEQFF.

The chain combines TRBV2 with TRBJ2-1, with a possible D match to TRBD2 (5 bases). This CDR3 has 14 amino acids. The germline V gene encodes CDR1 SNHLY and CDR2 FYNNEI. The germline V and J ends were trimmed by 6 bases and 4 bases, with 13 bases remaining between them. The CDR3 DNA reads TGTGCCAGCAGGAGAGCGGCACTTTACAATGAGCAGTTCTTC. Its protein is CASRRAALYNEQFF. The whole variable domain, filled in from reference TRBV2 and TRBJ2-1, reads EPEVTQTPSHQVTQMGQEVILRCVPISNHLYFYWYRQILGQKVEFLVSFYNNEISEKSEIFDDQFSVERPDGSNFTLKIRSTKLEDSAMYFCASRRAALYNEQFFGPGTRLTVL.

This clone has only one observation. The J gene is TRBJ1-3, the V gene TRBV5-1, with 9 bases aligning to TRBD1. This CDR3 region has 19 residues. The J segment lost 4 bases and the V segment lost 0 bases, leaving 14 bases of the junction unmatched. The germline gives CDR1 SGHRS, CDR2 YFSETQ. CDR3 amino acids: CASSLAPSRDRVSGNTIYF. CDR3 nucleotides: TGCGCCAGCAGCTTGGCCCCATCCCGGGACAGGGTGTCCGGAAACACCATATATTTT. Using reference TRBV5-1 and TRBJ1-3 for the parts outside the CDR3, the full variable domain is KAGVTQTPRYLIKTRGQQVTLSCSPISGHRSVSWYQQTPGQGLQFLFEYFSETQRNKGNFPGRFSGRQFSNSRSEMNVSTLELGDSALYLCASSLAPSRDRVSGNTIYFGEGSWLTVV.

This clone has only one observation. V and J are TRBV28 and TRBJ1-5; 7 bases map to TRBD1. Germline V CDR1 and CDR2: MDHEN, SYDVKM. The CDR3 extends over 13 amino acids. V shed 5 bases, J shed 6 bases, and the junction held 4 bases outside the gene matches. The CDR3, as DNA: TGTGCCAGCAGTCAGGGGGAAGGTCAGCCCCAGCATTTT. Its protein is CASSQGEGQPQHF.

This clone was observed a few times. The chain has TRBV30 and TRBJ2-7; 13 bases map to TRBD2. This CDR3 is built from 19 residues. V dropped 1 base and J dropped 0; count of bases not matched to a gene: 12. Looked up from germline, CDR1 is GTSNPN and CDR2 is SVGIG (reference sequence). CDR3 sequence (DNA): TGTGCCTGGAGTGGGGAGGAAGTGGGACTAGCGGGACTCTCCTACGAGCAGTACTTC. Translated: CAWSGEEVGLAGLSYEQYF. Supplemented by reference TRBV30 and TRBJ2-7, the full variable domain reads SQTIHQWPATLVQPVGSPLSLECTVEGTSNPNLYWYRQAAGRGLQLLFYSVGIGQISSEVPQNLSASRPQDRQFILSSKKLLLSDSGFYLCAWSGEEVGLAGLSYEQYFGPGTRLTVT.

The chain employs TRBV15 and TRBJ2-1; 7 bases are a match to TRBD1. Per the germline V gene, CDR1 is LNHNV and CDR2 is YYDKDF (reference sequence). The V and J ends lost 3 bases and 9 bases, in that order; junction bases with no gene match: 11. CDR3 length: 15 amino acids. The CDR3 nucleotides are TGTGCCACCAGCAGCCCCTCCCGACAGGGCAGTGAGCAGTTCTTC. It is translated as CATSSPSRQGSEQFF.

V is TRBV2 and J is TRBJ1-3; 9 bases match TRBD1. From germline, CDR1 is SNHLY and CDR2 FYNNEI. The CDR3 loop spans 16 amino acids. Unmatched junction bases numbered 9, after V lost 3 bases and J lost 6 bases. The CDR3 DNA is TGTGCCAGCAGTGAGGTGGTGGGACAGGGTATAAACACCATATATTTT. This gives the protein CASSEVVGQGINTIYF.

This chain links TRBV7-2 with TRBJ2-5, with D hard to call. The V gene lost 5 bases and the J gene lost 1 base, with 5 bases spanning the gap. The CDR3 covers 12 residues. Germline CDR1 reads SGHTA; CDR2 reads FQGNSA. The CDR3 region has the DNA TGTGCCAGCAGCCCCCTCCAAGAGACCCAGTACTTC. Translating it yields CASSPLQETQYF.

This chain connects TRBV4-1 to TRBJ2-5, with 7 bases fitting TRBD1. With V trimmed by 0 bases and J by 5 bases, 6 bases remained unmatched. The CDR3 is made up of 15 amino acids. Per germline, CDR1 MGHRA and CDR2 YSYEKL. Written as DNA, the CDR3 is TGCGCCAGCAGCCAAGATCGCCACAGGGGCGAGACCCAGTACTTC. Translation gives CASSQDRHRGETQYF.

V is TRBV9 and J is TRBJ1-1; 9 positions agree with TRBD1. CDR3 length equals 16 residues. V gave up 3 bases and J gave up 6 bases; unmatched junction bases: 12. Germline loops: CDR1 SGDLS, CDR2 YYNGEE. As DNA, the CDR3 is TGTGCCAGCAGCGAATCGCCGGGACAGGGAGTCTCTGAAGCTTTCTTT. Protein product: CASSESPGQGVSEAFF.

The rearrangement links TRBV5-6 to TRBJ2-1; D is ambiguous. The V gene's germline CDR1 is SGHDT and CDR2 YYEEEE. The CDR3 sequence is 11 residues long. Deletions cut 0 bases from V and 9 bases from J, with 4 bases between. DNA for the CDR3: TGTGCCAGCAGCTTGGCTCCTGAGCAGTTCTTC. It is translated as CASSLAPEQFF.